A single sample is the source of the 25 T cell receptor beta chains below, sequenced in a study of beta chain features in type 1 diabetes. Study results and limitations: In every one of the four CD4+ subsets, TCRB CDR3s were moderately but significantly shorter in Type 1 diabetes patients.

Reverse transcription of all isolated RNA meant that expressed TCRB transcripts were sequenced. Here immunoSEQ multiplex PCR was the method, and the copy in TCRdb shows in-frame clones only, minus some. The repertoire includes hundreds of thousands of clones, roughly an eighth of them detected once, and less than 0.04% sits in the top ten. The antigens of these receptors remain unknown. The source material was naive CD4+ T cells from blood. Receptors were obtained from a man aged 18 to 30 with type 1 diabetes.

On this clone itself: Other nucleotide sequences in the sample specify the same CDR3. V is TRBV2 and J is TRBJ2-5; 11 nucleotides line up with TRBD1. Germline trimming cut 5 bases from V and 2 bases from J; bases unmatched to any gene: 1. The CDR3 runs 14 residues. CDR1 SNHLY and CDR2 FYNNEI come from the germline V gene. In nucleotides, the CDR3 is TGTGCCAGCAGTTGGGACAGGGGGCAAGAGACCCAGTACTTC. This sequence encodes CASSWDRGQETQYF.

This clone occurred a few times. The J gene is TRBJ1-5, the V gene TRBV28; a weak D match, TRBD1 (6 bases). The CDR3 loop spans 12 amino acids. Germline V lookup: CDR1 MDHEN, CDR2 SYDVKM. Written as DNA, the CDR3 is TGTGCTGCGGGGGCAGGCAATCAGCCCCAGCATTTT. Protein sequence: CAAGAGNQPQHF.

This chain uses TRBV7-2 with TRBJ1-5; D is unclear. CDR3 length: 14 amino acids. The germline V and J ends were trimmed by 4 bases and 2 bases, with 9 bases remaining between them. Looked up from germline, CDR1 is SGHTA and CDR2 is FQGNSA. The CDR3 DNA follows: TGTGCCAGCAGCTCTCGTTTGGGCAATCAGCCCCAGCATTTT. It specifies CASSSRLGNQPQHF.

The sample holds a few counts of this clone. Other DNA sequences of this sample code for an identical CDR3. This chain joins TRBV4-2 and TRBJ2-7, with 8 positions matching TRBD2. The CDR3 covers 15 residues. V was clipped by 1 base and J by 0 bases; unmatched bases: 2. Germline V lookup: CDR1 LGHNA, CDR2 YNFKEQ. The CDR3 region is CASSQGAGGSYEQYF. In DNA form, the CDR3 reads TGTGCCAGCAGCCAAGGCGCGGGAGGCTCCTACGAGCAGTACTTC.

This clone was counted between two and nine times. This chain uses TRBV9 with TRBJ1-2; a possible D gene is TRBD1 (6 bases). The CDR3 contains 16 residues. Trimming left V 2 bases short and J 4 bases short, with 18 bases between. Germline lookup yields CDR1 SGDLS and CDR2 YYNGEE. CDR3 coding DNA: TGTGCCAGCAGCGTGGATGGACAGCAGGATCCCTATGGCTACACCTTC. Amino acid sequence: CASSVDGQQDPYGYTF.

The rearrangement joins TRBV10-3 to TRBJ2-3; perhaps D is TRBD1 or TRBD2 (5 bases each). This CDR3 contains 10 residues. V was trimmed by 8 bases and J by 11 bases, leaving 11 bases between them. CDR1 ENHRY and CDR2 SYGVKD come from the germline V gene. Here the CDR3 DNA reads TGTGCCATCGGGGGATCCGGGCAGTATTTT. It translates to CAIGGSGQYF.

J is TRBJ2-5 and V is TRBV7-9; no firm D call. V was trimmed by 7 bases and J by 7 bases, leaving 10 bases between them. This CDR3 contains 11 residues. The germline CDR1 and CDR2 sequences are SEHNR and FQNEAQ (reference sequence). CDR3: CASTPLGTQYF. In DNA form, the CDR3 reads TGTGCCAGCACACCCTTGGGGACCCAGTACTTC.

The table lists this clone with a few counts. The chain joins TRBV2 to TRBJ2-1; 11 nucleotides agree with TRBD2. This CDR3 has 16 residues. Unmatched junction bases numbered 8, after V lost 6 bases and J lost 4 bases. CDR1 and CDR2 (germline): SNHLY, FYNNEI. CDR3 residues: CASSLASGGFYNEQFF. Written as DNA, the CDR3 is TGTGCCAGCAGCCTCGCTAGCGGGGGGTTTTACAATGAGCAGTTCTTC.

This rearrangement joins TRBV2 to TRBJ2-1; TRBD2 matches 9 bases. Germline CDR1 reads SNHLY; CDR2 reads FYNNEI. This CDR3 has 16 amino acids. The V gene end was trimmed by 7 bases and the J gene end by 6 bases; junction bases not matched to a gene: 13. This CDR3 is CASNPRAAGGRNEQFF. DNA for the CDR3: TGTGCCAGCAATCCTCGTGCAGCGGGGGGACGCAATGAGCAGTTCTTC.

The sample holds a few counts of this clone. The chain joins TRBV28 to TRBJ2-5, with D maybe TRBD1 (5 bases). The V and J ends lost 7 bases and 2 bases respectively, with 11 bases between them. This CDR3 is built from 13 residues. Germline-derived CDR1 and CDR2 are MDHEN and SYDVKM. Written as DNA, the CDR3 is TGTGCCAGCACCACGACAGAACAAGAGACCCAGTACTTC. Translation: CASTTTEQETQYF. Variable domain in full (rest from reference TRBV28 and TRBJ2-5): DVKVTQSSRYLVKRTGEKVFLECVQDMDHENMFWYRQDPGLGLRLIYFSYDVKMKEKGDIPEGYSVSREKKERFSLILESASTNQTSMYLCASTTTEQETQYFGPGTRLLVL.

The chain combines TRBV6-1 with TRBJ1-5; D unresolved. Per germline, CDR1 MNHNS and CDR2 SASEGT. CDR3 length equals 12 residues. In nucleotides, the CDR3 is TGTGTTTGCCGGGGAAGCAATCAGCCCCAGCATTTT. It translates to CVCRGSNQPQHF.

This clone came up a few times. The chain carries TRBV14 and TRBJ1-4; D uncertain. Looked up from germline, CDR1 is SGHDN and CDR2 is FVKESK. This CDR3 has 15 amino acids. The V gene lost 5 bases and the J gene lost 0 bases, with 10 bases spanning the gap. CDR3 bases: TGTGCCAGCAGCAGAGACATCGCAACTAATGAAAAACTGTTTTTT. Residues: CASSRDIATNEKLFF.

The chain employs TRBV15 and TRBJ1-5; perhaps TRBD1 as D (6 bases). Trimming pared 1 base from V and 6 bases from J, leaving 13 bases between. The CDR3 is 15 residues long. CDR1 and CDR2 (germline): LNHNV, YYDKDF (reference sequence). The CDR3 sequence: CATSRGGQVSQPQHF. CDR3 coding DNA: TGTGCCACCAGCAGAGGGGGGCAGGTCAGTCAGCCCCAGCATTTT.

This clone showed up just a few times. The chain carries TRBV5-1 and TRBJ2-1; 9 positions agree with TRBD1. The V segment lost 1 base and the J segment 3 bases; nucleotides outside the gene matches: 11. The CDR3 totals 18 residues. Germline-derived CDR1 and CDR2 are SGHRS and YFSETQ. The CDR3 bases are TGCGCCAGCAGCTTGTCCCCTCCGGGACAGGGAATCTACAATGAGCAGTTCTTC. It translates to CASSLSPPGQGIYNEQFF.

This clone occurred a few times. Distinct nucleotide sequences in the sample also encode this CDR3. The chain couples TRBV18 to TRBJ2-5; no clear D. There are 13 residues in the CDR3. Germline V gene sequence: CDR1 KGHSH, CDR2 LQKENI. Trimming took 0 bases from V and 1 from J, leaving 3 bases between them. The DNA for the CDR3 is TGTGCCAGCTCACCACCGGGCCAAGAGACCCAGTACTTC. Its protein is CASSPPGQETQYF. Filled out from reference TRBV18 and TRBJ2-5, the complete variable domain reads NAGVMQNPRHLVRRRGQEARLRCSPMKGHSHVYWYRQLPEEGLKFMVYLQKENIIDESGMPKERFSAEFPKEGPSILRIQQVVRGDSAAYFCASSPPGQETQYFGPGTRLLVL.

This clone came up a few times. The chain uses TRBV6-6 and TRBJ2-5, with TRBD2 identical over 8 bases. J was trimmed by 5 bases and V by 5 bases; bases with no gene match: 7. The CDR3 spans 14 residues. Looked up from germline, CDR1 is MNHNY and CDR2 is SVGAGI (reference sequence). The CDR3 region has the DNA TGTGCCAGCAGTACGGAAGCGGGGGACGAGACCCAGTACTTC. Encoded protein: CASSTEAGDETQYF.

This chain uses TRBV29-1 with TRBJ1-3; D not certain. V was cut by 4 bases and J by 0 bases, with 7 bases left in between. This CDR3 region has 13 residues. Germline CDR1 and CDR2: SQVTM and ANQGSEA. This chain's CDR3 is CSVVGNSGNTIYF. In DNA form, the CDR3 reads TGCAGCGTTGTAGGAAACTCTGGAAACACCATATATTTT.

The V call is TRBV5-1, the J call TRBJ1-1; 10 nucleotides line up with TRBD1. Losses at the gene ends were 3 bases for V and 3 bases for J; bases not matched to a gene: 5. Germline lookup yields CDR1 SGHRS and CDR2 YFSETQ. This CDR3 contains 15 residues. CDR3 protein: CASSSGQGIHTEAFF. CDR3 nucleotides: TGCGCCAGCAGCTCGGGACAGGGGATTCACACTGAAGCTTTCTTT. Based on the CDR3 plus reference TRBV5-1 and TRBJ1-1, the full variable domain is KAGVTQTPRYLIKTRGQQVTLSCSPISGHRSVSWYQQTPGQGLQFLFEYFSETQRNKGNFPGRFSGRQFSNSRSEMNVSTLELGDSALYLCASSSGQGIHTEAFFGQGTRLTVV.

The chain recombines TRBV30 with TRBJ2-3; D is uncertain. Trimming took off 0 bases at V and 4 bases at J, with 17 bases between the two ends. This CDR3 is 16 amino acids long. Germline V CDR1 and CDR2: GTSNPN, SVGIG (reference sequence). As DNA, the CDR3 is TGTGCCTGGAGTGTACGAAGAGCATCATGGGCAGATACGCAGTATTTT. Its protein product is CAWSVRRASWADTQYF.

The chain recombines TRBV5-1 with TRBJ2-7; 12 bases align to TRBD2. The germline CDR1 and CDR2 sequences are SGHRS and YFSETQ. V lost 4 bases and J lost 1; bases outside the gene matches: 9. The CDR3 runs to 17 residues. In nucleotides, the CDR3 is TGCGCCAGCAGCCCGACGACGACTAGCGGGGGATCCTACGAGCAGTACTTC. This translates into CASSPTTTSGGSYEQYF.

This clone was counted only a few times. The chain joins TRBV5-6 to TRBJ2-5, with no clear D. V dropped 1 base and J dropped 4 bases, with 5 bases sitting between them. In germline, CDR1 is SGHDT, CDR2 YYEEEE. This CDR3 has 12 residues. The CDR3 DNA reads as TGTGCCAGCAGCTTGACGTCAGAGACCCAGTACTTC. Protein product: CASSLTSETQYF.

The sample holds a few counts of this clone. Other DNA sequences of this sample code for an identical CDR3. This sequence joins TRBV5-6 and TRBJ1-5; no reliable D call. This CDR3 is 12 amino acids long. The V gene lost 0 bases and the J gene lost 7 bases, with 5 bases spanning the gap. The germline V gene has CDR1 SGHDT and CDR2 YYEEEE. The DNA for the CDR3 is TGTGCCAGCAGCTTGGTCGGGCAGCCCCAGCATTTT. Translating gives CASSLVGQPQHF.

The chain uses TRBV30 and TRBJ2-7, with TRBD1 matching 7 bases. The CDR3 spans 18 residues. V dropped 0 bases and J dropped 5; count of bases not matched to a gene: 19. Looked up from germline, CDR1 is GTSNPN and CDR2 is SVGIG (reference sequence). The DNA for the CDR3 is TGTGCCTGGAGTGTACATGGACAGGCCGAGTACCCGTTGAACGAGCAGTACTTC. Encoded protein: CAWSVHGQAEYPLNEQYF.

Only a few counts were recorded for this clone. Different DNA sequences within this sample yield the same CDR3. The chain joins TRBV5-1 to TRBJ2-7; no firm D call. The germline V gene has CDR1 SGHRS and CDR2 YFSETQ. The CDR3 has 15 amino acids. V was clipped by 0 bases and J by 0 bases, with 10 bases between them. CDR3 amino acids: CASSLGHTSSYEQYF. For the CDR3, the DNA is TGCGCCAGCAGCTTGGGACATACGAGCTCCTACGAGCAGTACTTC.

The CDR3 coding sequence is TGTGCCAGCATGGAGACTAATGAAAAACTGTTTTTT. Its translation: CASMETNEKLFF. The chain uses TRBV6-1 and TRBJ1-4, with D uncertain. There are 12 residues in the CDR3. Trimming left V 7 bases short and J 2 bases short, with 5 bases between. Germline CDR1 is MNHNS and CDR2 is SASEGT.